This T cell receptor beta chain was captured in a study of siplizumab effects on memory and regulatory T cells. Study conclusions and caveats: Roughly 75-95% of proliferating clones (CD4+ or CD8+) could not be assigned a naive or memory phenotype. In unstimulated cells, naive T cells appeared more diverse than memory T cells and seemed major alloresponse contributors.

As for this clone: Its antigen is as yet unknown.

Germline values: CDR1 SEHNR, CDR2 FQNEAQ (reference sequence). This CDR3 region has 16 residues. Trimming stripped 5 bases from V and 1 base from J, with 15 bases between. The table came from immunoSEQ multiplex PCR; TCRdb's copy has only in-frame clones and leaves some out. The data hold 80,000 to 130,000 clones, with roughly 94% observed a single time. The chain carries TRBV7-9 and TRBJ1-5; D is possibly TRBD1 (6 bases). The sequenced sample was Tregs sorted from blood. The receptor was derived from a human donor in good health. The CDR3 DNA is TGTGCCAGCAGCCGCCTCACAGGGATGAGCAATCAGCCCCAGCATTTT. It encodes CASSRLTGMSNQPQHF.